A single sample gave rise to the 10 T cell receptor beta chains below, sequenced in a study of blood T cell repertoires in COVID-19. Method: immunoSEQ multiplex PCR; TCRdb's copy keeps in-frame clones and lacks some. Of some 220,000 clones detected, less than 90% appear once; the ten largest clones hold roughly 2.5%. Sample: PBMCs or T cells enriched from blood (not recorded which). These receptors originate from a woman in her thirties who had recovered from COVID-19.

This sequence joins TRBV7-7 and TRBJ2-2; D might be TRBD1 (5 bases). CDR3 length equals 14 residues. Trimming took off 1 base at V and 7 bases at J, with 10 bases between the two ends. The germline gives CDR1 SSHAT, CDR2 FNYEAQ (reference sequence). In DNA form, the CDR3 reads TGTGCCAGCAGCTTAGAAAGGGGCCTCGGGGAGCTGTTTTTT. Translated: CASSLERGLGELFF.

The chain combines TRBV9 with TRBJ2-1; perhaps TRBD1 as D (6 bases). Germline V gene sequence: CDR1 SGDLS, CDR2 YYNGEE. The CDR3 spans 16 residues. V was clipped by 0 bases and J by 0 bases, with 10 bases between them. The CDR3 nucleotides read TGTGCCAGCAGCGTAGCCCCGGACAGCTCCTACAATGAGCAGTTCTTC. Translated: CASSVAPDSSYNEQFF.

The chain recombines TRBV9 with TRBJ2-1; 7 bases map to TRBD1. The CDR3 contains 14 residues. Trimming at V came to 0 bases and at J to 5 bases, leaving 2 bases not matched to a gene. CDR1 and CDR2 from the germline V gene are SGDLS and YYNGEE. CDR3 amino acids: CASSVDGTDNEQFF. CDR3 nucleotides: TGTGCCAGCAGCGTAGATGGGACAGACAATGAGCAGTTCTTC.

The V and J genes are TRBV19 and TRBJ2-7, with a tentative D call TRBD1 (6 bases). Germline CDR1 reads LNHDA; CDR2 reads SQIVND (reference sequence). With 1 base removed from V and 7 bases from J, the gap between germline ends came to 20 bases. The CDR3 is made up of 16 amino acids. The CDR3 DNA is TGTGCCAGTAGTATAGTGCTGGACAGATATACTACGGAGCAGTACTTC. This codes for CASSIVLDRYTTEQYF.

Here the CDR3 reads CASSLKGFSETQYF. The CDR3 DNA reads TGTGCCAGCAGCTTGAAGGGGTTTAGCGAGACCCAGTACTTC. The chain uses TRBV5-4 and TRBJ2-5, with a tentative D call TRBD1 (5 bases). The V end was cut by 1 base, the J end by 5 bases, with 12 bases between. Per the germline V gene, CDR1 is SGHNT and CDR2 is YYREEE (reference sequence). The CDR3 sequence is 14 residues long.

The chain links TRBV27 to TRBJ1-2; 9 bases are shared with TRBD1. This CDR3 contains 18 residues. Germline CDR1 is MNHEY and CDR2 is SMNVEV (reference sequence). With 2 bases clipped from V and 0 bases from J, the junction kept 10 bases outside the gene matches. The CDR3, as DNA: TGTGCCAGCAGTTTAAAACCGGGGACAGGGAGAACTAACTATGGCTACACCTTC. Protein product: CASSLKPGTGRTNYGYTF.

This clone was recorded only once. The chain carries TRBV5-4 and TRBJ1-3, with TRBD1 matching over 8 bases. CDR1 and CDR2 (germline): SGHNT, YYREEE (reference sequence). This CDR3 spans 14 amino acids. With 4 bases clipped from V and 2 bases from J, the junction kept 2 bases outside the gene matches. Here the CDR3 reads CASSQDRAGNTIYF. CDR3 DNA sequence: TGTGCCAGCAGCCAGGACAGGGCTGGAAACACCATATATTTT.

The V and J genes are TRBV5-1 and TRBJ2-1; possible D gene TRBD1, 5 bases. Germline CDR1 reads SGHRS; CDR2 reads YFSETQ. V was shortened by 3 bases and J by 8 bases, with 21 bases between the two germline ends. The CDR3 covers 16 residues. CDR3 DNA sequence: TGCGCCAGCAGCTCAGGACATTCGGCTGGCATGGATGAGCAGTTCTTC. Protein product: CASSSGHSAGMDEQFF.

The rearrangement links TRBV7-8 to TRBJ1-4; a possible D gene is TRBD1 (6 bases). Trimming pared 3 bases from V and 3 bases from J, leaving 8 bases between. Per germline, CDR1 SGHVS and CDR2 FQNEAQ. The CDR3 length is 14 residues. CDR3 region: CASSLGASNEKLFF. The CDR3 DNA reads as TGTGCCAGCAGCTTGGGGGCCTCTAATGAAAAACTGTTTTTT.

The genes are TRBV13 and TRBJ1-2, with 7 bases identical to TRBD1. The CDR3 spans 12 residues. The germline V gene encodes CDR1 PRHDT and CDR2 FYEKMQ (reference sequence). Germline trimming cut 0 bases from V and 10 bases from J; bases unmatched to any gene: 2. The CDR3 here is CASSLGQGHYTF. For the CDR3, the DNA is TGTGCCAGCAGCTTAGGACAGGGGCACTACACCTTC.